This TCR beta chain was identified in a study of blood T cell repertoires in COVID-19 (dated by TCRdb to 2018 to 2020). For the wider study: Samples covering the acute and convalescent phases of COVID-19 were provided by collaborators in the United States, Italy and Spain. Samples were obtained from the ongoing ImmuneRACE study (first 160 participants) and from some 1,200 subjects provided by 6 global collaborators. The prospective study material was composed of cDNA or gDNA derived from T cells, B-cell-depleted T cells, or PBMCs. The repertoires were released in a freely available public database intended as a resource for research on the immune response to SARS-CoV-2. A de-identified subject ID, COVID-19 status, age in years and sex were almost always included in the sample metadata. HLA class I and class II types, where available, came from metadata supplied by the sample provider rather than from assay-based typing. Deeply sampled blood TCRbeta repertoires from subjects exposed to, actively infected with, or recovered from COVID-19 were included in the dataset.

TCRbeta CDR3 regions were amplified from genomic DNA by means of the immunoSEQ Assay, a bias-controlled multiplex PCR. The study's own analysis went as follows. The number of nucleated cells in each sample was estimated from the amplification of reference gene primers within the assay. Sequence reads were collapsed and filtered to measure the absolute abundance of every unique TCRbeta CDR3 rearrangement. For each sample, productive Simpson clonality was calculated as the square root of Simpson's diversity index across productive rearrangements. Drawn from immuneACCESS, this table holds only the in-frame rearrangements with V and J called that TCRdb kept. Clones are partly lost; checked studies trace under half to an unresolved V gene and leave the rest unexplained. V, J and clone size are taken as reported in that table, and D and trimming were inferred from the DNA itself. For this sample the table gives hundreds of thousands of clones, of which 89% were detected only once. Together, the top ten hold more than 1% of the sample.

At the junction V is shortened by 0 bases and J by 0 bases, with 8 bases in between. There are 15 amino acids in the CDR3, from cysteine to phenylalanine inclusive. Solely the CDR3 DNA is kept, with 45 bases framed from the first base. From the germline V gene, CDR1 is SGHTA and CDR2 is FQGNSA. Summary of the overall study and its limitations: The quantity of clinical and demographic metadata differed by source and by participant and was supplied without curation.

Whole blood was collected in K2EDTA tubes by collaborating institutions according to the institutions' own protocols. For TCRbeta analysis, collaborators shipped samples in one of three forms: frozen whole blood, isolated PBMCs, or DNA extracted from either of those sample types. Concerning this clone itself: This receptor's antigen is unknown. The record has no base qualities; no much larger clone is one base away.

The TCR originated in a man between 40 and 49 years old with acute or convalescent COVID-19. The chain was built from TRBV7-2 and TRBJ2-5; a tentative D call is TRBD2 (5 bases match). The sample consisted of peripheral blood. Here is the DNA: TGTGCCAGCAGCTTAGCCCGGGGATACCAAGAGACCCAGTACTTC. Translated, this gives CASSLARGYQETQYF.